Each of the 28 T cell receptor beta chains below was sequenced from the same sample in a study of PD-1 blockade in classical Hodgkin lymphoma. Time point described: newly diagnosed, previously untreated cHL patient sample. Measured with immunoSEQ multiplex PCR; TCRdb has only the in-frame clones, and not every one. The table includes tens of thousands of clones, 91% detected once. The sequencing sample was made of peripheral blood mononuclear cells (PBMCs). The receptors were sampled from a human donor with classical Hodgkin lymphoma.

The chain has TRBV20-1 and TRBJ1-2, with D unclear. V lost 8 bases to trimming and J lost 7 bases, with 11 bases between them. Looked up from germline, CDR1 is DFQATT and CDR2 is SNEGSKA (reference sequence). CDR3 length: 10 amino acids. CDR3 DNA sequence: TGCAGTCGTCACGGGTCTGGCTACACCTTC. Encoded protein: CSRHGSGYTF.

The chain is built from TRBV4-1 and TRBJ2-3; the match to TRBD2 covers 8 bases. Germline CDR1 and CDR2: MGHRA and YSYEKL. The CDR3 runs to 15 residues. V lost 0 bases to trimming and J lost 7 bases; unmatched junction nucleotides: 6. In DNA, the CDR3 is TGCGCCAGCAGCCAAGATCGGGCGGGGGGTAATACGCAGTATTTT. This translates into CASSQDRAGGNTQYF.

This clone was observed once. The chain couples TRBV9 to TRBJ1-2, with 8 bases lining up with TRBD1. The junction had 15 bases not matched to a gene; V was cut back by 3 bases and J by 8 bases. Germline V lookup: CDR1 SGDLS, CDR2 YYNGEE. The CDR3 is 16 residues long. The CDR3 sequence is CASSEEPGQALRGYTF. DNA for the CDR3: TGTGCCAGCAGCGAAGAACCGGGACAGGCGCTTCGAGGCTACACCTTC.

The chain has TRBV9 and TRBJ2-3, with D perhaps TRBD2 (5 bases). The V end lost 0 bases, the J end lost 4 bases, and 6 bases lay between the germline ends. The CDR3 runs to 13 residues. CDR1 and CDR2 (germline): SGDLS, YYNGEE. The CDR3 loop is CASSVGGADTQYF. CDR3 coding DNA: TGTGCCAGCAGCGTAGGGGGAGCAGATACGCAGTATTTT. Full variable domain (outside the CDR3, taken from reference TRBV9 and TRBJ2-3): DSGVTQTPKHLITATGQRVTLRCSPRSGDLSVYWYQQSLDQGLQFLIQYYNGEERAKGNILERFSAQQFPDLHSELNLSSLELGDSALYFCASSVGGADTQYFGPGTRLTVL.

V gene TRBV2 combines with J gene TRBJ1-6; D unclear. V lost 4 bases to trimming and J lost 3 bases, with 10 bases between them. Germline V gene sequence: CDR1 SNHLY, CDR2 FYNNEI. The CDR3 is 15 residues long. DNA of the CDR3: TGTGCCAGCAGTGGGGTCAGCAACTATAATTCACCCCTCCACTTT. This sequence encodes CASSGVSNYNSPLHF.

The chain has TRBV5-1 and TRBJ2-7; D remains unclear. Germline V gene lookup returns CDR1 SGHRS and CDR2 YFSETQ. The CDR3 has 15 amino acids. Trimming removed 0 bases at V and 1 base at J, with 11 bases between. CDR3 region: CASSLGVGSSYEQYF. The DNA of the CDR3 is TGCGCCAGCAGCTTGGGTGTAGGATCGTCCTACGAGCAGTACTTC.

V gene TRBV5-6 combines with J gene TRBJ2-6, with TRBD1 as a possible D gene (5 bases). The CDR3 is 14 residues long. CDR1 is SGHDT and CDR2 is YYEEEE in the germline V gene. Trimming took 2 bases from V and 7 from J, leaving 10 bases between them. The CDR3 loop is CASSFLDRANVLTF. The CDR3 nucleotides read TGTGCCAGCAGCTTCCTCGACAGAGCCAACGTCCTGACTTTC.

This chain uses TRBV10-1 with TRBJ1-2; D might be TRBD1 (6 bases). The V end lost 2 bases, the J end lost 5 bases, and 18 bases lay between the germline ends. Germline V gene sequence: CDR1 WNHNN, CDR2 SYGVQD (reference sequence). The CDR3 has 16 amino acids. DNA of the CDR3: TGCGCCAGCAGTGAGGAGTCCCAGGGGACCCGGTATGGCTACACCTTC. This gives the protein CASSEESQGTRYGYTF.

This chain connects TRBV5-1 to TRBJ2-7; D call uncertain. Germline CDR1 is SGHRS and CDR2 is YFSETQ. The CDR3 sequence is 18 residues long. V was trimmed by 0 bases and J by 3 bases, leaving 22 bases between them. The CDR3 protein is CASSLDLNSQTSHYEQYF. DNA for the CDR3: TGCGCCAGCAGCTTGGATCTGAACAGCCAAACCTCCCACTACGAGCAGTACTTC.

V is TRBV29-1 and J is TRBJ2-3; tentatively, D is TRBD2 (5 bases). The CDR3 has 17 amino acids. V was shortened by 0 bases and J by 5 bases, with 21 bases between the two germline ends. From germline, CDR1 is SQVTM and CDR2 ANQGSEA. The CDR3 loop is CSVEDLWRSRAGDTQYF. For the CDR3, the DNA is TGCAGCGTTGAAGATCTTTGGAGGTCCCGGGCGGGAGATACGCAGTATTTT.

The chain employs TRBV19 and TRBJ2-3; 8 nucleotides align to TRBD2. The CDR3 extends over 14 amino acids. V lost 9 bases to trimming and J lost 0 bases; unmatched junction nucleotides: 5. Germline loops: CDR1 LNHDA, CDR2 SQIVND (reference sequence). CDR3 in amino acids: CASYGGASTDTQYF. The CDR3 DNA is TGTGCCAGCTACGGGGGGGCTAGCACAGATACGCAGTATTTT.

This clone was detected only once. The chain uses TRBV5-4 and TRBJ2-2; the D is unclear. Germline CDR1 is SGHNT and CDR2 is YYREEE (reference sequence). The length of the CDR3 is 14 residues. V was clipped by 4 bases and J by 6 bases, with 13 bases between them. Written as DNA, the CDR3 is TGTGCCAGCAGCCCGGAAGTGGCAGCCGGGGAGCTGTTTTTT. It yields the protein CASSPEVAAGELFF.

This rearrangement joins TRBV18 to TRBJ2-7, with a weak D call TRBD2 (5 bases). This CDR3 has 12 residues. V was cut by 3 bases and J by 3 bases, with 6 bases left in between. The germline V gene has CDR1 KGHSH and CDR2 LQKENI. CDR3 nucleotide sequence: TGTGCCAGCTCACCCGGACTCTACGAGCAGTACTTC. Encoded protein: CASSPGLYEQYF.

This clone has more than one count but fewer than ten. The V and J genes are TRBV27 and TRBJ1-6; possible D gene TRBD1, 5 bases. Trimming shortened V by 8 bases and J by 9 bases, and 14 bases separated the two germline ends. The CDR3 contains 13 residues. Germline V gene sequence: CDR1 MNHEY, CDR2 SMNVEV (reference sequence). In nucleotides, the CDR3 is TGTGCCAGCGGACTAGGAAGGGGTTCACCCCTCCACTTT. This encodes CASGLGRGSPLHF.

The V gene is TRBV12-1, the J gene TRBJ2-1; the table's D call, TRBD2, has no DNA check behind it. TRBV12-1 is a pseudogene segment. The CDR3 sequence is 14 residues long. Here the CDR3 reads CARGGWFSYNEQFF. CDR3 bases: TGTGCCAGGGGGGGTTGGTTTTCCTACAATGAGCAGTTCTTC.

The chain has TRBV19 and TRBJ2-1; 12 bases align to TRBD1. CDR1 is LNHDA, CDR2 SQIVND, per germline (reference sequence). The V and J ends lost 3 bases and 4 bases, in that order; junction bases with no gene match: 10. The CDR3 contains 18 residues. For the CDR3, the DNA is TGTGCCAGTAGTATCCACCTCGGGACAGGGGGCCCGTACAATGAGCAGTTCTTC. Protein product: CASSIHLGTGGPYNEQFF.

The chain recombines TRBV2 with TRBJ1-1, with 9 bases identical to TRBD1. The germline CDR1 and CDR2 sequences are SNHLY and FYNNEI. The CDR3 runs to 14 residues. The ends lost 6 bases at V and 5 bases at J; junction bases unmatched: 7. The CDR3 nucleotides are TGTGCCAGCAGGGCGGGGACAGGGATTACTGAAGCTTTCTTT. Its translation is CASRAGTGITEAFF.

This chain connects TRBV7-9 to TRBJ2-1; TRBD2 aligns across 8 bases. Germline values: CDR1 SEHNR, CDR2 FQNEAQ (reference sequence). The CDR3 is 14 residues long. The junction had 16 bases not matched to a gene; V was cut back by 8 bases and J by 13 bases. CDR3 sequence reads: CASAPDFAGGAQFF. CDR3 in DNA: TGTGCCAGCGCACCGGATTTTGCGGGAGGTGCTCAGTTCTTC.

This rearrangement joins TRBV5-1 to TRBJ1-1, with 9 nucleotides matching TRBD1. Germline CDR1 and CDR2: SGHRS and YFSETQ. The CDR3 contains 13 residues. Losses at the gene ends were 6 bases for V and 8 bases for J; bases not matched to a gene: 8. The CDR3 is CASTRDRGEEAFF. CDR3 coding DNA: TGCGCCAGCACGCGTGACAGGGGGGAGGAAGCTTTCTTT.

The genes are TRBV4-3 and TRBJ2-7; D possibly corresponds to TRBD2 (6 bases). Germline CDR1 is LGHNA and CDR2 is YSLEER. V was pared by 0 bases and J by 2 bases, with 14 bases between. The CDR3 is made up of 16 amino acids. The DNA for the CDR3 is TGCGCCAGCAGCCAAGAGGCGACTAGTGTAGCCTACGAGCAGTACTTC. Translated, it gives CASSQEATSVAYEQYF.

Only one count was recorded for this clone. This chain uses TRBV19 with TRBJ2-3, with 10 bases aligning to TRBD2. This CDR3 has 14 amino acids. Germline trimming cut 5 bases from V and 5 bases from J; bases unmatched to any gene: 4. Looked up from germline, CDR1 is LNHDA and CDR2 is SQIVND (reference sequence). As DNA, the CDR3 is TGTGCCAGTAGTGGGCTAGCGGGAGTAGATACGCAGTATTTT. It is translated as CASSGLAGVDTQYF.

CDR3 loop: CASSSVTGLNQPQHF. CDR3 coding DNA: TGTGCCAGCAGCTCCGTCACAGGGCTCAATCAGCCCCAGCATTTT. The chain recombines TRBV11-2 with TRBJ1-5; possibly TRBD1 for D (6 bases). The V gene lost 4 bases and the J gene lost 3 bases, with 13 bases spanning the gap. The CDR3 loop spans 15 amino acids. CDR1 SGHAT and CDR2 FQNNGV come from the germline V gene. The whole variable domain, filled in from reference TRBV11-2 and TRBJ1-5, reads EAGVAQSPRYKIIEKRQSVAFWCNPISGHATLYWYQQILGQGPKLLIQFQNNGVVDDSQLPKDRFSAERLKGVDSTLKIQPAKLEDSAVYLCASSSVTGLNQPQHFGDGTRLSIL.

CDR3 nucleotides: TGCGCCAGCAGCTTGGCCGGCAGCAATGAGCAGTTCTTC. This gives the protein CASSLAGSNEQFF. The rearrangement links TRBV5-1 to TRBJ2-1; D call uncertain. Germline values: CDR1 SGHRS, CDR2 YFSETQ. Deletions cut 0 bases from V and 6 bases from J, with 7 bases between. The CDR3 loop spans 13 amino acids.

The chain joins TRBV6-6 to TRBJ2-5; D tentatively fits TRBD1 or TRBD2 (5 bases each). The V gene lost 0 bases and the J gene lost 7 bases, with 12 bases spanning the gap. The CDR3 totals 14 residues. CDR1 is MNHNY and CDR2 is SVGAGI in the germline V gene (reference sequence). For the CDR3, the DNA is TGTGCCAGCAGTTACTCCTCGGGACCCCGGACCCAGTACTTC. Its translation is CASSYSSGPRTQYF.

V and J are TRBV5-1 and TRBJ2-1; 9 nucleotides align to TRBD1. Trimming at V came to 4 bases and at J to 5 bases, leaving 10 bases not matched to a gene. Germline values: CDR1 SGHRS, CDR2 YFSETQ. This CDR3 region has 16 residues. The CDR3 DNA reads TGCGCCAGCAGCCCCGATGGGCGGACAGGGGACAATGAGCAGTTCTTC. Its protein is CASSPDGRTGDNEQFF. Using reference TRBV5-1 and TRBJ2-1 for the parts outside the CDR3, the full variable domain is KAGVTQTPRYLIKTRGQQVTLSCSPISGHRSVSWYQQTPGQGLQFLFEYFSETQRNKGNFPGRFSGRQFSNSRSEMNVSTLELGDSALYLCASSPDGRTGDNEQFFGPGTRLTVL.

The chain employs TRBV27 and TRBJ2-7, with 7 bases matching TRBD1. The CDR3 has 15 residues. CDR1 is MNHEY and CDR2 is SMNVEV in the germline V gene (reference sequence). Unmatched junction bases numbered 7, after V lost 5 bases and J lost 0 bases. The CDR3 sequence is CASSPMDRPSYEQYF. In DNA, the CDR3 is TGTGCCAGCAGTCCCATGGACAGGCCCTCCTACGAGCAGTACTTC.

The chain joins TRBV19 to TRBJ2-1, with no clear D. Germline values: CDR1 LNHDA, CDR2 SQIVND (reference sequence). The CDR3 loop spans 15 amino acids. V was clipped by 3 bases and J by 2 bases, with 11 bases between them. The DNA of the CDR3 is TGTGCCAGTAGTATTCAAGTAGAAGCCTACAATGAGCAGTTCTTC. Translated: CASSIQVEAYNEQFF.

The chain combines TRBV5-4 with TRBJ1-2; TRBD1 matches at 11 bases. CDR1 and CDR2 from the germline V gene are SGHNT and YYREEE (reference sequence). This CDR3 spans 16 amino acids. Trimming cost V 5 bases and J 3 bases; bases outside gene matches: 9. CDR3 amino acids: CASRTTGQGADYGYTF. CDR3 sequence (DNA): TGTGCCAGCAGAACCACCGGACAGGGGGCCGACTATGGCTACACCTTC.